Sequencing of this TCR beta chain was carried out in a study of post-analysis software for immune sequencing data. Study summary: Multiple sclerosis in the patients followed relapsing-remitting, secondary progressive and progressive-relapsing courses.

This clonotype was counted a few times. As yet, its antigen is unknown. This CDR3 has 20 residues. With V trimmed by 2 bases and J by 1 base, 13 bases remained unmatched. Notes on the study in general: A handful of TRBV segments were significantly more frequent in patients than in controls. TRBV5-6, TRBV5-1 and TRBV20-1 were among these segments. Multiple sclerosis patients had significantly lower normalized Chao1 diversity than controls.

Sequencing libraries made from TCR beta cDNA carried unique molecular identifiers. Once roughly 0.9 to 10 million T cells were used, approximately 470,000 cDNA molecules resulted. Via MiXCR, TCRdb re-called the PCR reads, giving one row per CDR3 protein. This table holds about 820,000 distinct CDR3 sequences, about 53% found once. Source material: blood. V and J are TRBV6-7 and TRBJ2-2, with 10 positions matching TRBD1. TRBV6-7 is marked as an open reading frame, function uncertain. The TCR comes from a girl aged 5 to 17 with multiple sclerosis. CDR3 bases: TGTGCCAGCAGTTACCCGGGACAGGGGAACTTTCGGAAGAACACCGGGGAGCTGTTTTTT. This sequence encodes CASSYPGQGNFRKNTGELFF.